These T cell receptor beta chains were read from a single sample in a study of graft-versus-host responses after intestinal transplantation. TCRdb's table, derived via immunoSEQ multiplex PCR, lists solely in-frame clones and lacks some. In the table there are roughly 14,000 clones, roughly 29% of which are singletons. Material: alloreactive CD4+ T cells from a mixed lymphocyte reaction culture, obtained before intestinal transplant. These receptors were collected from a human patient who received an intestinal transplant. Both conserved end residues are part of each CDR3. The order of the fields is J gene, D gene, CDR3 length, clone size, V gene, CDR3 protein, CDR3 DNA. D genes are given only for firm matches. Clone size, where shown, is once, few, many, or a class for clones that have expanded.

J gene: TRBJ1-5; D gene: NA; CDR3 length: 15; clone size: NA; V gene: TRBV11-2; CDR3 protein: CASSLATGWYQPQHF; CDR3 DNA: TGTGCCAGCAGCTTAGCGACCGGATGGTACCAGCCCCAGCATTTT
J gene: TRBJ2-7; D gene: NA; CDR3 length: 12; clone size: few; V gene: TRBV2; CDR3 protein: CASTLGPAEQYF; CDR3 DNA: TGTGCCAGCACCCTAGGGCCCGCCGAGCAGTACTTC
J gene: TRBJ2-7; D gene: TRBD2; CDR3 length: 18; clone size: NA; V gene: TRBV5-1; CDR3 protein: CASSSGTSGREFSYEQYF; CDR3 DNA: TGCGCCAGCAGTTCCGGGACTAGCGGGAGGGAGTTCTCCTACGAGCAGTACTTC
J gene: TRBJ2-1; D gene: TRBD1; CDR3 length: 11; clone size: few; V gene: TRBV30; CDR3 protein: CAWSETGGLFF; CDR3 DNA: TGTGCCTGGAGCGAGACAGGGGGCCTGTTCTTC
J gene: TRBJ2-1; D gene: NA; CDR3 length: 15; clone size: NA; V gene: TRBV11-3; CDR3 protein: CASSLVAADYNEQFF; CDR3 DNA: TGTGCCAGCAGCTTAGTTGCGGCGGACTACAATGAGCAGTTCTTC
J gene: TRBJ2-1; D gene: NA; CDR3 length: 16; clone size: NA; V gene: TRBV9; CDR3 protein: CASSVYGGTHYNEQFF; CDR3 DNA: TGTGCCAGCAGCGTATACGGGGGGACACACTACAATGAGCAGTTCTTC
J gene: TRBJ2-1; D gene: NA; CDR3 length: 17; clone size: NA; V gene: TRBV7-9; CDR3 protein: CASSLDRFSSSYNEQFF; CDR3 DNA: TGTGCCAGCAGCCTTGACAGGTTCTCAAGCTCCTACAATGAGCAGTTCTTC
J gene: TRBJ2-5; D gene: TRBD2; CDR3 length: 15; clone size: NA; V gene: TRBV5-1; CDR3 protein: CASSLGTSGSETQYF; CDR3 DNA: TGCGCCAGCAGCTTGGGGACTAGCGGATCAGAGACCCAGTACTTC
J gene: TRBJ2-7; D gene: TRBD1; CDR3 length: 14; clone size: medium-sized; V gene: TRBV5-3; CDR3 protein: CARSNRDRGYEQYF; CDR3 DNA: TGTGCCAGAAGCAACCGGGACAGGGGCTACGAGCAGTACTTC
J gene: TRBJ2-7; D gene: TRBD2; CDR3 length: 15; clone size: few; V gene: TRBV27; CDR3 protein: CASSRLAGNLYEQYF; CDR3 DNA: TGTGCCAGCAGTAGACTAGCGGGGAACCTATACGAGCAGTACTTC
J gene: TRBJ2-2; D gene: NA; CDR3 length: 12; clone size: NA; V gene: TRBV5-4; CDR3 protein: CASSLADGELFF; CDR3 DNA: TGTGCCAGCAGCTTGGCGGACGGGGAGCTGTTTTTT
J gene: TRBJ1-1; D gene: NA; CDR3 length: 15; clone size: NA; V gene: TRBV28; CDR3 protein: CASSLSPPRWAEAFF; CDR3 DNA: TGTGCCAGCAGTTTAAGCCCCCCACGATGGGCTGAAGCTTTCTTT
J gene: TRBJ2-1; D gene: NA; CDR3 length: 16; clone size: NA; V gene: TRBV7-2; CDR3 protein: CASSSEGGRNYNEQFF; CDR3 DNA: TGTGCCAGCAGCTCAGAGGGGGGCCGCAACTACAATGAGCAGTTCTTC
J gene: TRBJ2-7; D gene: NA; CDR3 length: 14; clone size: large; V gene: TRBV19; CDR3 protein: CASSTPGGSYEQYF; CDR3 DNA: TGTGCCAGTAGTACGCCAGGGGGGAGCTACGAGCAGTACTTC
J gene: TRBJ1-4; D gene: TRBD1; CDR3 length: 17; clone size: NA; V gene: TRBV28; CDR3 protein: CASSSAGTGTTNEKLFF; CDR3 DNA: TGTGCCAGCAGTTCAGCCGGGACAGGGACAACTAATGAAAAACTGTTTTTT
J gene: TRBJ2-1; D gene: NA; CDR3 length: 15; clone size: NA; V gene: TRBV9; CDR3 protein: CASSVGRSSYNEQFF; CDR3 DNA: TGTGCCAGCAGCGTAGGGCGGAGCTCCTACAATGAGCAGTTCTTC
J gene: TRBJ1-5; D gene: NA; CDR3 length: 16; clone size: NA; V gene: TRBV4-3; CDR3 protein: CASSQEGGMGNQPQHF; CDR3 DNA: TGCGCCAGCAGCCAAGAGGGAGGTATGGGCAATCAGCCCCAGCATTTT
J gene: TRBJ1-5; D gene: NA; CDR3 length: 16; clone size: NA; V gene: TRBV19; CDR3 protein: CASSIDHGRSGQPQHF; CDR3 DNA: TGTGCCAGTAGTATAGATCATGGGAGGTCGGGACAGCCCCAGCATTTT
J gene: TRBJ1-3; D gene: NA; CDR3 length: 13; clone size: few; V gene: TRBV4-1; CDR3 protein: CASSQDRSATIYF; CDR3 DNA: TGTGCCAGCAGCCAAGATCGCTCGGCCACCATATATTTT
J gene: TRBJ2-5; D gene: NA; CDR3 length: 11; clone size: NA; V gene: TRBV30; CDR3 protein: CAWSVRRWQYF; CDR3 DNA: TGTGCCTGGAGTGTACGACGATGGCAGTACTTC
J gene: TRBJ2-5; D gene: NA; CDR3 length: 13; clone size: few; V gene: TRBV18; CDR3 protein: CASSLSEQETQYF; CDR3 DNA: TGTGCCAGCTCACTTTCGGAACAAGAGACCCAGTACTTC
J gene: TRBJ1-6; D gene: NA; CDR3 length: 13; clone size: few; V gene: TRBV18; CDR3 protein: CASSPHQNSPLHF; CDR3 DNA: TGTGCCAGCTCACCACATCAGAATTCACCCCTCCACTTT
J gene: TRBJ1-1; D gene: NA; CDR3 length: 15; clone size: few; V gene: TRBV28; CDR3 protein: CASKGIEGRGTEAFF; CDR3 DNA: TGTGCCAGCAAGGGTATCGAGGGACGAGGCACTGAAGCTTTCTTT
J gene: TRBJ1-1; D gene: TRBD1; CDR3 length: 16; clone size: NA; V gene: TRBV7-9; CDR3 protein: CASSSQGGLQNTEAFF; CDR3 DNA: TGTGCCAGCAGCTCGCAGGGGGGGCTGCAGAACACTGAAGCTTTCTTT
J gene: TRBJ2-3; D gene: TRBD1; CDR3 length: 15; clone size: NA; V gene: TRBV6-9; CDR3 protein: CASSGGTGMADTQYF; CDR3 DNA: TGTGCCAGCAGTGGGGGGACAGGGATGGCAGATACGCAGTATTTT
J gene: TRBJ2-7; D gene: NA; CDR3 length: 13; clone size: NA; V gene: TRBV7-6; CDR3 protein: CASSLDGFYEQYF; CDR3 DNA: TGTGCCAGCAGCTTGGACGGATTCTACGAGCAGTACTTC
J gene: TRBJ2-1; D gene: TRBD1; CDR3 length: 15; clone size: NA; V gene: TRBV5-1; CDR3 protein: CASSTWGQRENEQFF; CDR3 DNA: TGCGCCAGCAGCACCTGGGGACAGAGGGAAAATGAGCAGTTCTTC
J gene: TRBJ1-2; D gene: NA; CDR3 length: 15; clone size: NA; V gene: TRBV4-2; CDR3 protein: CASSIIIGGNYGYTF; CDR3 DNA: TGTGCCAGCAGTATCATCATAGGGGGTAACTATGGCTACACCTTC
J gene: TRBJ2-1; D gene: NA; CDR3 length: 14; clone size: NA; V gene: TRBV11-3; CDR3 protein: CASSFSPGSNEQFF; CDR3 DNA: TGTGCCAGCAGCTTTAGTCCAGGATCGAATGAGCAGTTCTTC
J gene: TRBJ2-7; D gene: NA; CDR3 length: 13; clone size: NA; V gene: TRBV28; CDR3 protein: CASSLPGVYEQYF; CDR3 DNA: TGTGCCAGCAGTTTACCAGGGGTCTACGAGCAGTACTTC
J gene: TRBJ2-1; D gene: NA; CDR3 length: 14; clone size: NA; V gene: TRBV6-5; CDR3 protein: CASSGTHYYNEQFF; CDR3 DNA: TGTGCCAGCAGTGGGACACACTACTACAATGAGCAGTTCTTC
J gene: TRBJ1-2; D gene: TRBD1; CDR3 length: 15; clone size: few; V gene: TRBV9; CDR3 protein: CASSSLDRGQDGYTF; CDR3 DNA: TGTGCCAGCAGCAGCCTGGACAGGGGGCAGGATGGCTACACCTTC
J gene: TRBJ1-1; D gene: NA; CDR3 length: 12; clone size: few; V gene: TRBV5-4; CDR3 protein: CASSSGWAEAFF; CDR3 DNA: TGTGCCAGCAGCTCAGGATGGGCTGAAGCTTTCTTT
J gene: TRBJ1-5; D gene: NA; CDR3 length: 16; clone size: NA; V gene: TRBV4-1; CDR3 protein: CASSQDRGQINQPQHF; CDR3 DNA: TGCGCCAGCAGCCAAGACCGTGGACAGATAAATCAGCCCCAGCATTTT
J gene: TRBJ1-5; D gene: TRBD1; CDR3 length: 15; clone size: NA; V gene: TRBV5-4; CDR3 protein: CASSLRGHGNQPQHF; CDR3 DNA: TGTGCCAGCAGCTTAAGGGGGCATGGCAATCAGCCCCAGCATTTT
J gene: TRBJ1-5; D gene: NA; CDR3 length: 16; clone size: few; V gene: TRBV18; CDR3 protein: CASSPRNRASYQPQHF; CDR3 DNA: TGTGCCAGCTCACCAAGGAACAGGGCGTCATATCAGCCCCAGCATTTT
J gene: TRBJ2-2; D gene: TRBD2; CDR3 length: 15; clone size: NA; V gene: TRBV27; CDR3 protein: CASSLLRGRVGELFF; CDR3 DNA: TGTGCCAGCAGTTTATTACGTGGGAGGGTCGGGGAGCTGTTTTTT
J gene: TRBJ1-1; D gene: TRBD1; CDR3 length: 15; clone size: NA; V gene: TRBV2; CDR3 protein: CASTFRTGMNTEAFF; CDR3 DNA: TGTGCCAGCACCTTCCGGACAGGGATGAACACTGAAGCTTTCTTT
J gene: TRBJ2-7; D gene: NA; CDR3 length: 13; clone size: NA; V gene: TRBV29-1; CDR3 protein: CSVADGWAYEQYF; CDR3 DNA: TGCAGCGTTGCGGACGGTTGGGCCTACGAGCAGTACTTC
J gene: TRBJ1-5; D gene: NA; CDR3 length: 14; clone size: NA; V gene: TRBV5-6; CDR3 protein: CASSLDRAAAPQHF; CDR3 DNA: TGTGCCAGCAGCTTGGACAGGGCCGCCGCGCCCCAGCATTTT
J gene: TRBJ2-7; D gene: NA; CDR3 length: 14; clone size: NA; V gene: TRBV25-1; CDR3 protein: CASRQPGKSYEQYF; CDR3 DNA: TGTGCCAGCAGACAACCAGGGAAATCCTACGAGCAGTACTTC
J gene: TRBJ2-1; D gene: NA; CDR3 length: 11; clone size: few; V gene: TRBV9; CDR3 protein: CASSSEDEQFF; CDR3 DNA: TGTGCCAGCAGCTCAGAGGATGAGCAGTTCTTC